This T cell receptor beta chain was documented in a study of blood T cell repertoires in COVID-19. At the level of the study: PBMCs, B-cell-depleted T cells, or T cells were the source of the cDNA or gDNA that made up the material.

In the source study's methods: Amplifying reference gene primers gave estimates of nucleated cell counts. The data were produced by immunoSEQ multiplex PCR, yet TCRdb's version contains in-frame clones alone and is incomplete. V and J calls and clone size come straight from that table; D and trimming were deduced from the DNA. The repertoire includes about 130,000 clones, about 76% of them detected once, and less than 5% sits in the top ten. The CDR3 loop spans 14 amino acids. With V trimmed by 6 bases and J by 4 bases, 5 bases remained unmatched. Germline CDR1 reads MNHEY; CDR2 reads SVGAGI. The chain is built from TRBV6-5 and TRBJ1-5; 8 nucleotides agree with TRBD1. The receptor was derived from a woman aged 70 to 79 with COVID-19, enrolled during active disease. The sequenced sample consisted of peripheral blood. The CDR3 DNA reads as TGTGCCAGCAGGAGGGACAGGCTGAATCAGCCCCAGCATTTT. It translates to CASRRDRLNQPQHF.